The 29 T cell receptor beta chains given below trace back to one sample, sequenced in a study of cytomegalovirus exposure and HLA in healthy donors. With 60 Vbeta and 13 Jbeta primers, the PCR was carried out. Generated by immunoSEQ multiplex PCR, the TCRdb table keeps only in-frame clones and is missing some. This sample has about 160,000 clones, with about three quarters found just once. Sequences were obtained from PBMCs. The receptor set was obtained from a woman aged 40 to 55 in good health and CMV-seronegative.

J is TRBJ1-4 and V is TRBV18; TRBD1 matches at 8 bases. Trimming at V came to 4 bases and at J to 3 bases, leaving 10 bases not matched to a gene. The CDR3 runs to 17 residues. From germline, CDR1 is KGHSH and CDR2 LQKENI. The CDR3 DNA sequence: TGTGCCAGCTCACGGATTGACAGGGGTCGGCCTAATGAAAAACTGTTTTTT. This codes for CASSRIDRGRPNEKLFF.

V gene TRBV9 combines with J gene TRBJ2-3; 9 nucleotides agree with TRBD2. Losses at the gene ends were 1 base for V and 4 bases for J; bases not matched to a gene: 4. The germline gives CDR1 SGDLS, CDR2 YYNGEE. The CDR3 covers 15 residues. CDR3 in amino acids: CASSVSASGADTQYF. CDR3 nucleotide sequence: TGTGCCAGCAGCGTAAGCGCTAGCGGGGCAGATACGCAGTATTTT.

This clone appeared once. This chain joins TRBV7-8 and TRBJ1-5; 8 nucleotides agree with TRBD1. There are 14 residues in the CDR3. V gave up 6 bases and J gave up 2 bases; unmatched junction bases: 3. Germline V gene data show CDR1 as SGHVS and CDR2 as FQNEAQ. CDR3: CASRTGAGNQPQHF. Written as DNA, the CDR3 is TGTGCCAGCAGGACAGGGGCTGGCAATCAGCCCCAGCATTTT.

The gene calls are TRBV4-1 and TRBJ2-4; D is possibly TRBD2 (7 bases). CDR1 and CDR2 (germline): MGHRA, YSYEKL. The V and J ends lost 3 bases and 0 bases respectively, with 18 bases between them. This CDR3 has 18 amino acids. The CDR3 DNA reads TGCGCCAGCAGCCAGCCCCCGGGGGGCGGGGGAGCCAAAAACATTCAGTACTTC. It translates to CASSQPPGGGGAKNIQYF.

The chain combines TRBV28 with TRBJ2-7; 7 bases are a match to TRBD2. CDR1 and CDR2 from the germline V gene are MDHEN and SYDVKM. J lost 2 bases, V lost 10 bases, and 14 bases had no gene match. This CDR3 region has 15 residues. CDR3 in amino acids: CATRISGDYPYEQYF. The CDR3 DNA is TGTGCCACCAGGATAAGCGGGGACTACCCCTACGAGCAGTACTTC. The full variable domain, with the rest looked up from reference TRBV28 and TRBJ2-7, is DVKVTQSSRYLVKRTGEKVFLECVQDMDHENMFWYRQDPGLGLRLIYFSYDVKMKEKGDIPEGYSVSREKKERFSLILESASTNQTSMYLCATRISGDYPYEQYFGPGTRLTVT.

This clone showed up just a few times. The CDR3 coding sequence is TGTGCCAGCGCCCGACAGGGCGGTTCACCCCTCCACTTT. Its protein is CASARQGGSPLHF. This chain connects TRBV27 to TRBJ1-6; 7 bases are shared with TRBD1. CDR1 and CDR2 (germline): MNHEY, SMNVEV (reference sequence). This CDR3 is 13 amino acids long. The J segment lost 9 bases and the V segment lost 8 bases, leaving 7 bases of the junction unmatched.

This chain joins TRBV5-1 and TRBJ1-1, with D tentatively TRBD1 (5 bases). Germline V lookup: CDR1 SGHRS, CDR2 YFSETQ. The V end was cut by 2 bases, the J end by 6 bases, with 11 bases between. The CDR3 runs 13 residues. Written as DNA, the CDR3 is TGCGCCAGCAGCTTCTCAGGGATTCCTGAAGCTTTCTTT. Its translation is CASSFSGIPEAFF. Together with reference TRBV5-1 and TRBJ1-1, the CDR3 gives the full variable domain: KAGVTQTPRYLIKTRGQQVTLSCSPISGHRSVSWYQQTPGQGLQFLFEYFSETQRNKGNFPGRFSGRQFSNSRSEMNVSTLELGDSALYLCASSFSGIPEAFFGQGTRLTVV.

About this clone: At one end the junction does not follow the germline gene, possibly because of a read error. The V gene is TRBV18, the J gene TRBJ2-7, with TRBD1 matching 7 bases. This CDR3 is built from 13 residues. The germline CDR1 and CDR2 sequences are KGHSH and LQKENI. The CDR3 loop reads CASSPPSRDRVNF. For the CDR3, the DNA is TGTGCCAGCTCACCACCGTCCCGAGACAGGGTAAACTTC. The full variable domain, rest sourced from reference TRBV18 and TRBJ2-7, is NAGVMQNPRHLVRRRGQEARLRCSPMKGHSHVYWYRQLPEEGLKFMVYLQKENIIDESGMPKERFSAEFPKEGPSILRIQQVVRGDSAAYFCASSPPSRDRVNFGPGTRLTVT.

V usage is TRBV15 and J usage is TRBJ2-1; unclear D gene. The ends were cut back, 0 bases at V and 7 bases at J, with 13 bases in the middle. The germline gives CDR1 LNHNV, CDR2 YYDKDF (reference sequence). CDR3 length: 15 amino acids. Here the CDR3 DNA reads TGTGCCACCAGCAGAGATCGGAGCCTCCTGAATGAGCAGTTCTTC. This sequence encodes CATSRDRSLLNEQFF.

The CDR3 DNA reads as TGTGCCAGCAGGTCGTACAGGGACAATAATGGCTACACCTTC. It translates to CASRSYRDNNGYTF. The genes are TRBV11-2 and TRBJ1-2; perhaps TRBD1 as D (6 bases). Per germline, CDR1 SGHAT and CDR2 FQNNGV. Trimming took 6 bases from V and 6 from J, leaving 17 bases between them. The CDR3 consists of 14 residues.

This chain links TRBV5-8 with TRBJ1-4, with TRBD1 matching over 9 bases. The CDR3 length is 15 residues. The V gene end was trimmed by 0 bases and the J gene end by 8 bases; junction bases not matched to a gene: 5. Per the germline V gene, CDR1 is SGHTS and CDR2 is YDEGEE. The CDR3 loop reads CASSLEGQGIEKLFF. For the CDR3, the DNA is TGTGCCAGCAGCTTGGAGGGACAGGGAATCGAAAAACTGTTTTTT.

V is TRBV7-6 and J is TRBJ2-3, with a possible D match to TRBD2 (5 bases). This CDR3 has 15 residues. Trimming removed 5 bases from V and 2 bases from J, with 14 bases in between. The germline CDR1 and CDR2 sequences are SGHVS and FNYEAQ. CDR3 protein: CASSAGNRFTDTQYF. As DNA, the CDR3 is TGTGCCAGCAGCGCCGGGAACCGCTTCACAGATACGCAGTATTTT.

The chain is built from TRBV7-3 and TRBJ1-6; 7 nucleotides match TRBD1. Trimming took 5 bases from V and 7 from J; bases not matched to a gene: 2. The CDR3 loop spans 13 amino acids. Looked up from germline, CDR1 is SGHTA and CDR2 is FQGTGA. CDR3 DNA sequence: TGTGCCAGCAGCCCAGGGGGGAATTCACCCCTCCACTTT. Its translation is CASSPGGNSPLHF.

In regard to this clone: At one boundary the junction diverges from the germline segment, which might be a read error. The rearrangement joins TRBV11-2 to TRBJ2-7, with a tentative D call TRBD1 (6 bases). CDR1 is SGHAT, CDR2 FQNNGV, per germline. The CDR3 has 12 residues. CDR3 DNA sequence: TGTGCCAGCAGCTTAGATAGAGGACAGCAGAACTTC. Its protein is CASSLDRGQQNF.

The chain employs TRBV4-1 and TRBJ1-4; 7 bases fit TRBD1. Per the germline V gene, CDR1 is MGHRA and CDR2 is YSYEKL. The CDR3 covers 16 residues. V shed 2 bases and J 0 bases; nucleotides not matched to a gene: 3. CDR3 sequence: CASSQRDRATNEKLFF. In DNA, the CDR3 is TGCGCCAGCAGCCAAAGAGACAGGGCAACTAATGAAAAACTGTTTTTT.

J is TRBJ2-6 and V is TRBV19; no definite D call. Germline values: CDR1 LNHDA, CDR2 SQIVND (reference sequence). There are 16 residues in the CDR3. V was pared by 5 bases and J by 0 bases, with 11 bases between. In nucleotides, the CDR3 is TGTGCCAGTAGTCCGCGACGGGTCTCTGGGGCCAACGTCCTGACTTTC. Its translation is CASSPRRVSGANVLTF.

CDR3 region: CASSLILAGATGRFF. The CDR3 nucleotides read TGCGCCAGCAGCCTGATACTAGCGGGGGCCACCGGGCGGTTCTTC. The chain combines TRBV5-1 with TRBJ2-1; TRBD2 aligns across 11 bases. CDR3 length equals 15 residues. After removal of 4 bases from V and 15 bases from J, the junction contained 15 bases not matched to a gene. Germline V gene data show CDR1 as SGHRS and CDR2 as YFSETQ.

The genes are TRBV6-6 and TRBJ1-3; 7 positions agree with TRBD1. The CDR3 covers 15 residues. The ends lost 8 bases at V and 0 bases at J; junction bases unmatched: 7. Germline V gene data show CDR1 as MNHNY and CDR2 as SVGAGI (reference sequence). The CDR3 sequence: CASGLGQTSGNTIYF. The CDR3 nucleotides read TGTGCCAGCGGCCTGGGACAGACCTCTGGAAACACCATATATTTT.

V gene TRBV19 combines with J gene TRBJ2-4; TRBD1 matches 9 bases. Trimming took 8 bases from V and 4 from J; bases not matched to a gene: 9. Looked up from germline, CDR1 is LNHDA and CDR2 is SQIVND (reference sequence). There are 15 residues in the CDR3. CDR3 nucleotides: TGTGCCAGTGCCCAACCCGGGACAGGGAAAAACATTCAGTACTTC. Encoded protein: CASAQPGTGKNIQYF.

This CDR3 is CASRGTGVENTIYF. The CDR3 DNA reads as TGTGCCAGCAGGGGAACAGGGGTGGAAAACACCATATATTTT. The J gene is TRBJ1-3, the V gene TRBV28; 7 bases are a match to TRBD1. The CDR3 runs 14 residues. V dropped 6 bases and J dropped 6; count of bases not matched to a gene: 8. CDR1 and CDR2 from the germline V gene are MDHEN and SYDVKM. The variable domain in full, completed from reference TRBV28 and TRBJ1-3, reads DVKVTQSSRYLVKRTGEKVFLECVQDMDHENMFWYRQDPGLGLRLIYFSYDVKMKEKGDIPEGYSVSREKKERFSLILESASTNQTSMYLCASRGTGVENTIYFGEGSWLTVV.

As to this clone: This sample includes further DNA sequences coding for the same CDR3. The J gene is TRBJ2-7, the V gene TRBV18, with D unclear. Trimming removed 6 bases from V and 0 bases from J, with 21 bases in between. Germline V gene sequence: CDR1 KGHSH, CDR2 LQKENI. This CDR3 spans 17 amino acids. The CDR3 bases are TGTGCCAGCTCTTCTGACCAAGGTCCTCCTAGCTCCTACGAGCAGTACTTC. This encodes CASSSDQGPPSSYEQYF.

A few counts support this clone. V gene TRBV4-2 combines with J gene TRBJ1-3; a possible D gene is TRBD1 (5 bases). V was trimmed by 5 bases and J by 1 base, leaving 21 bases between them. CDR1 is LGHNA and CDR2 is YNFKEQ in the germline V gene. The CDR3 length is 18 residues. This chain's CDR3 is CASSWRGTWSESGNTIYF. The CDR3 DNA sequence: TGTGCCAGCAGCTGGAGGGGCACCTGGTCGGAGTCTGGAAACACCATATATTTT.

The rearrangement links TRBV6-6 to TRBJ2-1, with a tentative D call TRBD1 (5 bases). This CDR3 region has 14 residues. V gave up 2 bases and J gave up 7 bases, with 12 bases separating them. Germline CDR1 is MNHNY and CDR2 is SVGAGI (reference sequence). The DNA of the CDR3 is TGTGCCAGCAGTTACGGAGACAGCCAGAATGAGCAGTTCTTC. It translates to CASSYGDSQNEQFF.

The CDR3 sequence is CASSFRGHYEQYF. CDR3 nucleotides: TGTGCCAGCAGCTTTCGGGGACACTACGAGCAGTACTTC. This chain joins TRBV7-6 and TRBJ2-7; possible D gene TRBD1, 6 bases. Germline CDR1 and CDR2: SGHVS and FNYEAQ. The CDR3 loop spans 13 amino acids. V lost 3 bases and J 3 bases, leaving 9 bases between the germline ends.

V is TRBV5-1 and J is TRBJ1-1, with TRBD1 identical over 8 bases. The junction had 2 bases not matched to a gene; V was cut back by 4 bases and J by 0 bases. Germline-derived CDR1 and CDR2 are SGHRS and YFSETQ. The CDR3 runs 14 residues. CDR3 coding DNA: TGCGCCAGCAGCGGGGACAGGATGAACACTGAAGCTTTCTTT. It is translated as CASSGDRMNTEAFF. Using reference TRBV5-1 and TRBJ1-1 for the parts outside the CDR3, the full variable domain is KAGVTQTPRYLIKTRGQQVTLSCSPISGHRSVSWYQQTPGQGLQFLFEYFSETQRNKGNFPGRFSGRQFSNSRSEMNVSTLELGDSALYLCASSGDRMNTEAFFGQGTRLTVV.

The rearrangement links TRBV4-1 to TRBJ2-5, with D possibly TRBD1 on 5 matching bases. The CDR3 is 16 amino acids. Trimming shortened V by 3 bases and J by 3 bases, and 17 bases separated the two germline ends. Germline V gives CDR1 MGHRA, CDR2 YSYEKL. The chain's CDR3 is CASSHPRSETEETQYF. The DNA of the CDR3 is TGCGCCAGCAGCCACCCCAGGTCGGAGACAGAAGAGACCCAGTACTTC.

The CDR3 region has the DNA TGCGCCAGCAGCTTGGACAGACCGTACCGCTCTGGAAACACCATATATTTT. As protein: CASSLDRPYRSGNTIYF. This chain links TRBV5-1 with TRBJ1-3; D is unresolved. V was trimmed by 0 bases and J by 0 bases, leaving 13 bases between them. The CDR3 extends over 17 amino acids. In germline, CDR1 is SGHRS, CDR2 YFSETQ. Drawing the rest from reference TRBV5-1 and TRBJ1-3, the complete variable domain is KAGVTQTPRYLIKTRGQQVTLSCSPISGHRSVSWYQQTPGQGLQFLFEYFSETQRNKGNFPGRFSGRQFSNSRSEMNVSTLELGDSALYLCASSLDRPYRSGNTIYFGEGSWLTVV.

J is TRBJ1-2 and V is TRBV7-9; TRBD1 agrees at 10 bases. Per the germline V gene, CDR1 is SEHNR and CDR2 is FQNEAQ (reference sequence). CDR3 length: 18 residues. Trimming cost V 2 bases and J 4 bases; bases outside gene matches: 13. As DNA, the CDR3 is TGTGCCAGCAGCTTATTCTTAATCCGGGACAGGGGACTCTATGGCTACACCTTC. Translation gives CASSLFLIRDRGLYGYTF.

V is TRBV19 and J is TRBJ2-3, with D perhaps matching TRBD2 (5 bases). This CDR3 spans 13 amino acids. Looked up from germline, CDR1 is LNHDA and CDR2 is SQIVND (reference sequence). Trimming removed 6 bases at V and 6 bases at J, with 13 bases between. CDR3 in amino acids: CASRARDRDTQYF. In DNA form, the CDR3 reads TGTGCCAGTAGAGCCCGGGATAGGGATACGCAGTATTTT.